Presented here are 27 T cell receptor beta chains from one specimen sequenced in a study of shared clonotypes between healthy human individuals. Using immunoSEQ multiplex PCR, the repertoire was profiled, and TCRdb retains in-frame clones only, with some absent. The sample lists 950,000 to 1,100,000 clones, 65% to 80% occurring once. The sample comprised memory CD4+ T cells sorted from blood. Subset noted: CD45RA-negative fraction. The source of these receptors is a young man in good health.

J is TRBJ2-2 and V is TRBV5-4; TRBD2 aligns across 9 bases. The length of the CDR3 is 16 residues. Germline loops: CDR1 SGHNT, CDR2 YYREEE (reference sequence). The V segment lost 0 bases and the J segment 7 bases; nucleotides outside the gene matches: 7. DNA of the CDR3: TGTGCCAGCAGCTTGGTTGCGGGAGGGCCTAGCGGGGAGCTGTTTTTT. Its translation: CASSLVAGGPSGELFF.

V gene TRBV30 combines with J gene TRBJ2-5; 10 positions agree with TRBD1. The assigned J gene may be wrong: the sequence end matches TRBJ2-7 better. CDR1 and CDR2 from the germline V gene are GTSNPN and SVGIG (reference sequence). The CDR3 spans 16 residues. DNA of the CDR3: TGTGCCTGGAGTGCGGAAAGGGACAGGGGTCCCTACGAGCAGTACTTC. As protein: CAWSAERDRGPYEQYF.

This chain joins TRBV7-2 and TRBJ2-3; D gene ambiguous. Trimming stripped 5 bases from V and 2 bases from J, with 8 bases between. CDR3 length: 13 amino acids. The germline gives CDR1 SGHTA, CDR2 FQGNSA. CDR3 coding DNA: TGTGCCAGCAGCATGGGCCCCACAGATACGCAGTATTTT. Residues: CASSMGPTDTQYF.

The rearrangement uses TRBV2 and TRBJ2-7; unclear D gene. Germline V CDR1 and CDR2: SNHLY, FYNNEI. This CDR3 region has 12 residues. V was clipped by 7 bases and J by 4 bases, with 11 bases between them. The CDR3 coding sequence is TGTGCCAGCAAATCGTTGCCATACGAGCAGTACTTC. This sequence encodes CASKSLPYEQYF.

The chain employs TRBV4-2 and TRBJ2-5; the match to TRBD2 covers 8 bases. The germline V gene encodes CDR1 LGHNA and CDR2 YNFKEQ. With V trimmed by 3 bases and J by 1 base, 4 bases remained unmatched. CDR3 size: 15 residues. DNA for the CDR3: TGTGCCAGCAGCCACGGGAGGGCCGGCCAAGAGACCCAGTACTTC. Translation gives CASSHGRAGQETQYF.

The chain employs TRBV4-3 and TRBJ2-7; D is unclear. Between the trimmed V and J ends, which lost 0 bases and 2 bases, there was a span of 11 bases. The CDR3 covers 15 residues. Germline CDR1 LGHNA, CDR2 YSLEER. CDR3 nucleotides: TGCGCCAGCAGCCAAGAGACGTGGGGAACCTACGAGCAGTACTTC. It codes for CASSQETWGTYEQYF.

The J gene is TRBJ1-5, the V gene TRBV19; D not resolved. The CDR3 covers 14 residues. In germline, CDR1 is LNHDA, CDR2 SQIVND (reference sequence). Trimming took off 0 bases at V and 11 bases at J, with 14 bases between the two ends. CDR3 sequence (DNA): TGTGCCAGTAGTATAGATCCGGGCAGACCGTCCCAGCATTTT. This codes for CASSIDPGRPSQHF.

The chain employs TRBV10-3 and TRBJ1-1; D remains unclear. The CDR3 contains 14 residues. V lost 2 bases, J lost 6 bases, and 13 bases lay in between. CDR1 is ENHRY, CDR2 SYGVKD, per germline. As DNA, the CDR3 is TGTGCCATCAGTGAGGAGACGGGGTATGCTGAAGCTTTCTTT. This codes for CAISEETGYAEAFF.

This clone occurred many times. This chain links TRBV11-2 with TRBJ2-1; D unresolved. This CDR3 comprises 16 residues. Trimming took off 5 bases at V and 6 bases at J, with 20 bases between the two ends. Looked up from germline, CDR1 is SGHAT and CDR2 is FQNNGV. Written as DNA, the CDR3 is TGTGCCAGCAGCAAGACTTTTGGTTCGGAGATCAATGAGCAGTTCTTC. It codes for CASSKTFGSEINEQFF.

The CDR3 sequence is CASHGDSTFYGYTF. As DNA, the CDR3 is TGTGCCAGCCACGGGGACAGTACCTTCTATGGCTACACCTTC. This chain joins TRBV7-2 and TRBJ1-2, with TRBD1 identical over 7 bases. Germline loops: CDR1 SGHTA, CDR2 FQGNSA. V was clipped by 8 bases and J by 4 bases; unmatched bases: 10. The CDR3 has 14 residues.

V and J are TRBV28 and TRBJ2-4; 9 bases fit TRBD2. Unmatched junction bases numbered 10, after V lost 7 bases and J lost 6 bases. This CDR3 has 15 amino acids. Germline values: CDR1 MDHEN, CDR2 SYDVKM. The CDR3 DNA sequence: TGTGCCAGCACCTCTCCCTCTAGCGGGGTAAACATTCAGTACTTC. Translating gives CASTSPSSGVNIQYF.

The rearrangement joins TRBV27 to TRBJ1-2; 8 bases align to TRBD1. The CDR3 is 12 amino acids. V dropped 6 bases and J dropped 8; count of bases not matched to a gene: 5. CDR1 and CDR2 (germline): MNHEY, SMNVEV (reference sequence). In DNA form, the CDR3 reads TGTGCCAGCAGGACAGGGGCGCAAGGCTACACCTTC. Translating gives CASRTGAQGYTF.

V gene TRBV6-5 combines with J gene TRBJ1-1, with D unresolved. Germline assignment: CDR1 MNHEY and CDR2 SVGAGI. The CDR3 covers 13 residues. Deletions cut 7 bases from V and 2 bases from J, with 11 bases between. CDR3 residues: CASTPIGNTEAFF. The CDR3 DNA is TGTGCCAGCACCCCGATTGGAAACACTGAAGCTTTCTTT.

The V and J genes are TRBV18 and TRBJ2-1; D may be TRBD1 (5 bases). The CDR3 sequence is 14 residues long. Trimming left V 3 bases short and J 10 bases short, with 16 bases between. CDR1 is KGHSH, CDR2 LQKENI, per germline. CDR3 residues: CASSPGERRGEQFF. CDR3 coding DNA: TGTGCCAGCTCACCGGGCGAGCGAAGGGGAGAGCAGTTCTTC.

The chain joins TRBV5-1 to TRBJ2-3; possibly TRBD2 for D (5 bases). The germline V and J ends were trimmed by 1 base and 3 bases, with 12 bases remaining between them. The V gene's germline CDR1 is SGHRS and CDR2 YFSETQ. The CDR3 has 15 amino acids. The CDR3 protein is CASSLSGGETDTQYF. Here the CDR3 DNA reads TGCGCCAGCAGCTTGAGCGGAGGAGAAACAGATACGCAGTATTTT.

About this clone: Other DNA sequences from this sample encode an identical CDR3 as well. CDR3 in amino acids: CASSLTGGLETQYF. As DNA, the CDR3 is TGTGCCAGCAGCTTAACAGGGGGGTTAGAGACCCAGTACTTC. The chain carries TRBV7-9 and TRBJ2-5; TRBD1 agrees at 8 bases. This CDR3 spans 14 amino acids. The V segment lost 2 bases and the J segment 4 bases; nucleotides outside the gene matches: 3. Germline V gives CDR1 SEHNR, CDR2 FQNEAQ (reference sequence).

This chain's CDR3 is CASSLDRVDIQYF. The DNA of the CDR3 is TGCGCCAGCAGCCTCGACAGGGTCGACATTCAGTACTTC. This chain connects TRBV5-1 to TRBJ2-4; 7 nucleotides agree with TRBD1. The CDR3 spans 13 residues. Germline V gene lookup returns CDR1 SGHRS and CDR2 YFSETQ. Germline trimming cut 4 bases from V and 8 bases from J; bases unmatched to any gene: 6.

The rearrangement uses TRBV7-8 and TRBJ2-3, with 9 bases aligning to TRBD2. There are 17 residues in the CDR3. With V trimmed by 0 bases and J by 1 base, 5 bases remained unmatched. The germline V gene encodes CDR1 SGHVS and CDR2 FQNEAQ. The CDR3 sequence: CASSLALRTSGTDTQYF. CDR3 bases: TGTGCCAGCAGCTTAGCGTTGAGGACTAGCGGCACAGATACGCAGTATTTT. The full variable domain, completed using reference TRBV7-8 and TRBJ2-3, is GAGVSQSPRYKVAKRGQDVALRCDPISGHVSLFWYQQALGQGPEFLTYFQNEAQLDKSGLPSDRFFAERPEGSVSTLKIQRTQQEDSAVYLCASSLALRTSGTDTQYFGPGTRLTVL.

As concerns this clone: The same CDR3 can be traced to other DNA sequences in this sample. V gene TRBV29-1 combines with J gene TRBJ1-4; the D is unclear. Trimming took off 4 bases at V and 8 bases at J, with 14 bases between the two ends. This CDR3 has 13 amino acids. The germline V gene encodes CDR1 SQVTM and CDR2 ANQGSEA. In DNA, the CDR3 is TGCAGCGTTGTGGGTCAGGCAGGAGAAAAACTGTTTTTT. It translates to CSVVGQAGEKLFF. Full variable domain (missing parts from reference TRBV29-1 and TRBJ1-4): SAVISQKPSRDICQRGTSLTIQCQVDSQVTMMFWYRQQPGQSLTLIATANQGSEATYESGFVIDKFPISRPNLTFSTLTVSNMSPEDSSIYLCSVVGQAGEKLFFGSGTQLSVL.

The chain uses TRBV4-1 and TRBJ1-5; no firm D call. Germline-derived CDR1 and CDR2 are MGHRA and YSYEKL. The CDR3 has 14 residues. The V gene lost 2 bases and the J gene lost 1 base, with 6 bases spanning the gap. The CDR3 is CASSQPGSNQPQHF. In DNA, the CDR3 is TGCGCCAGCAGCCAACCTGGGAGCAATCAGCCCCAGCATTTT.

The chain combines TRBV28 with TRBJ1-2, with 10 positions matching TRBD1. The V gene end was trimmed by 6 bases and the J gene end by 4 bases; junction bases not matched to a gene: 11. Germline V gives CDR1 MDHEN, CDR2 SYDVKM. This CDR3 comprises 16 residues. CDR3 region: CASRHSSDRGAYGYTF. CDR3 sequence (DNA): TGTGCCAGCAGACATTCCTCGGACAGGGGGGCCTATGGCTACACCTTC.

This chain uses TRBV28 with TRBJ2-6; 8 nucleotides match TRBD1. The V segment lost 5 bases and the J segment 2 bases; nucleotides outside the gene matches: 8. The CDR3 sequence is 17 residues long. Germline-derived CDR1 and CDR2 are MDHEN and SYDVKM. CDR3 in amino acids: CASSLHTGGTGANVLTF. CDR3 bases: TGTGCCAGCAGTCTCCATACAGGGGGGACTGGGGCCAACGTCCTGACTTTC.

The chain joins TRBV6-5 to TRBJ1-2; no definite D call. The germline V and J ends were trimmed by 6 bases and 0 bases, with 11 bases remaining between them. This CDR3 is built from 14 residues. Per the germline V gene, CDR1 is MNHEY and CDR2 is SVGAGI. The CDR3 nucleotides read TGTGCCAGCAGCCCCCGCGGGTCTAACTATGGCTACACCTTC. Translation gives CASSPRGSNYGYTF.

The chain is built from TRBV30 and TRBJ2-7; D is perhaps TRBD1 (6 bases). CDR1 and CDR2 from the germline V gene are GTSNPN and SVGIG (reference sequence). The CDR3 runs 12 residues. Trimming left V 3 bases short and J 2 bases short, with 8 bases between. The CDR3 loop is CAWSAGAYEQYF. In nucleotides, the CDR3 is TGTGCCTGGAGCGCAGGGGCCTACGAGCAGTACTTC.

The chain is built from TRBV7-9 and TRBJ2-5; the match to TRBD1 covers 9 bases. After removal of 4 bases from V and 4 bases from J, the junction contained 7 bases not matched to a gene. Germline CDR1 SEHNR, CDR2 FQNEAQ (reference sequence). The CDR3 totals 15 residues. This CDR3 is CASSSPTGGGETQYF. As DNA, the CDR3 is TGTGCCAGCAGCTCCCCAACAGGGGGCGGAGAGACCCAGTACTTC.

This clone was counted only a few times. CDR3 in DNA: TGTGCCAGCAGCTCGGGTCACTATGGCTACACCTTC. It specifies CASSSGHYGYTF. The chain combines TRBV5-6 with TRBJ1-2; no definite D call. V was cut by 3 bases and J by 3 bases, with 6 bases left in between. CDR1 is SGHDT and CDR2 is YYEEEE in the germline V gene. CDR3 size: 12 residues. Full variable domain (remainder filled in from reference TRBV5-6 and TRBJ1-2): DAGVTQSPTHLIKTRGQQVTLRCSPKSGHDTVSWYQQALGQGPQFIFQYYEEEERQRGNFPDRFSGHQFPNYSSELNVNALLLGDSALYLCASSSGHYGYTFGSGTRLTVV.

This clone was picked up one time. CDR3 loop: CASSPEGSYQETQYF. The CDR3 nucleotides are TGCGCCAGCAGCCCAGAGGGGTCGTACCAAGAGACCCAGTACTTC. The V gene is TRBV4-1, the J gene TRBJ2-5; D may match TRBD1 or TRBD2 (5 bases each). The germline V gene encodes CDR1 MGHRA and CDR2 YSYEKL. The length of the CDR3 is 15 residues. V shed 4 bases and J shed 0 bases, with 12 bases lying between them.